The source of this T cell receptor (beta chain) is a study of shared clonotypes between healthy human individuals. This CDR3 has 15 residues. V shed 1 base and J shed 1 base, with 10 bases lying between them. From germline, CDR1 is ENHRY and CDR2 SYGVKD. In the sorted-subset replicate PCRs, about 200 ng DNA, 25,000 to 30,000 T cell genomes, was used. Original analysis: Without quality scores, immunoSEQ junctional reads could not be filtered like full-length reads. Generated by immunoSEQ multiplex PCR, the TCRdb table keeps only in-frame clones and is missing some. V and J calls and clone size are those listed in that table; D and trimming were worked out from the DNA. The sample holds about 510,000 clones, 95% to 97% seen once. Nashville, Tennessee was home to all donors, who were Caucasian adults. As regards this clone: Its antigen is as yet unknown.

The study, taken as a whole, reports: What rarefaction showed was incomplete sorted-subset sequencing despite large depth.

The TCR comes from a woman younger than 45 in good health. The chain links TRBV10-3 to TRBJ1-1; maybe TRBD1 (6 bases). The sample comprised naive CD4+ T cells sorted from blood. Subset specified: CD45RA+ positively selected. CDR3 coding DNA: TGTGCCATCAGTGAGTTTCACAGGGCGAACACTGAAGCTTTCTTT. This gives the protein CAISEFHRANTEAFF.